The TCR beta chain under discussion was sequenced for a study of blood T cells in healthy people across ages. The V gene's germline CDR1 is LGHNA and CDR2 YSLEER. V was shortened by 1 base and J by 2 bases, with 12 bases between the two germline ends. The CDR3 loop spans 15 amino acids. The sample holds many counts of this clonotype. Using a J-beta primer mix together with a sample-barcoded 5' primer, a second PCR was run for roughly 6 to 11 cycles. TCRdb independently ran MiXCR on the 5' RACE reads; one entry per CDR3 protein. The table lists 1.5 million to 2 million distinct CDR3 sequences, 28% of them singletons.

Sequencing was carried out using blood. This chain joins TRBV4-3 and TRBJ2-7; D unclear. This sequence originates from a woman in her thirties in good health. The CDR3 sequence is CASSQGWGPAYEQYF. CDR3 nucleotides: TGCGCCAGCAGCCAAGGCTGGGGTCCAGCCTACGAGCAGTACTTC.